A single T cell receptor (beta chain) is shown here with its context. What it recognizes is unknown. The data belong to a study of T cell responses to AZD1222 COVID-19 vaccine. General study findings and limits: Spike was spanned by vaccine-associated CD4 TCRs, which were dominant at 160-218 and 743-854. It was only a handful of AZD1222 recipients who were seropositive at baseline. Clonal diversity may have been underestimated, and the donors were mostly white British, with more females than males.

TCRdb keeps only in-frame clones here, not all; method: immunoSEQ multiplex PCR. The sample lists about 120,000 clones, 92% seen once, with around 1.6% in the top ten. The source was peripheral blood, collected 28 days after the second AZD1222 dose. The TCR originated in an adult who received the AZD1222 COVID-19 vaccine.

Here the CDR3 DNA reads TGTGCCAGCACTTATGAGACTACCATACAAGAGACCCAGTACTTC. The encoded protein is CASTYETTIQETQYF. V usage is TRBV2 and J usage is TRBJ2-5, with a tentative D call TRBD2 (5 bases). The CDR3 has 15 residues. With 7 bases removed from V and 2 bases from J, the gap between germline ends came to 17 bases. Germline assignment: CDR1 SNHLY and CDR2 FYNNEI. The full variable domain, in which reference TRBV2 and TRBJ2-5 provide the parts outside the CDR3, is EPEVTQTPSHQVTQMGQEVILRCVPISNHLYFYWYRQILGQKVEFLVSFYNNEISEKSEIFDDQFSVERPDGSNFTLKIRSTKLEDSAMYFCASTYETTIQETQYFGPGTRLLVL.